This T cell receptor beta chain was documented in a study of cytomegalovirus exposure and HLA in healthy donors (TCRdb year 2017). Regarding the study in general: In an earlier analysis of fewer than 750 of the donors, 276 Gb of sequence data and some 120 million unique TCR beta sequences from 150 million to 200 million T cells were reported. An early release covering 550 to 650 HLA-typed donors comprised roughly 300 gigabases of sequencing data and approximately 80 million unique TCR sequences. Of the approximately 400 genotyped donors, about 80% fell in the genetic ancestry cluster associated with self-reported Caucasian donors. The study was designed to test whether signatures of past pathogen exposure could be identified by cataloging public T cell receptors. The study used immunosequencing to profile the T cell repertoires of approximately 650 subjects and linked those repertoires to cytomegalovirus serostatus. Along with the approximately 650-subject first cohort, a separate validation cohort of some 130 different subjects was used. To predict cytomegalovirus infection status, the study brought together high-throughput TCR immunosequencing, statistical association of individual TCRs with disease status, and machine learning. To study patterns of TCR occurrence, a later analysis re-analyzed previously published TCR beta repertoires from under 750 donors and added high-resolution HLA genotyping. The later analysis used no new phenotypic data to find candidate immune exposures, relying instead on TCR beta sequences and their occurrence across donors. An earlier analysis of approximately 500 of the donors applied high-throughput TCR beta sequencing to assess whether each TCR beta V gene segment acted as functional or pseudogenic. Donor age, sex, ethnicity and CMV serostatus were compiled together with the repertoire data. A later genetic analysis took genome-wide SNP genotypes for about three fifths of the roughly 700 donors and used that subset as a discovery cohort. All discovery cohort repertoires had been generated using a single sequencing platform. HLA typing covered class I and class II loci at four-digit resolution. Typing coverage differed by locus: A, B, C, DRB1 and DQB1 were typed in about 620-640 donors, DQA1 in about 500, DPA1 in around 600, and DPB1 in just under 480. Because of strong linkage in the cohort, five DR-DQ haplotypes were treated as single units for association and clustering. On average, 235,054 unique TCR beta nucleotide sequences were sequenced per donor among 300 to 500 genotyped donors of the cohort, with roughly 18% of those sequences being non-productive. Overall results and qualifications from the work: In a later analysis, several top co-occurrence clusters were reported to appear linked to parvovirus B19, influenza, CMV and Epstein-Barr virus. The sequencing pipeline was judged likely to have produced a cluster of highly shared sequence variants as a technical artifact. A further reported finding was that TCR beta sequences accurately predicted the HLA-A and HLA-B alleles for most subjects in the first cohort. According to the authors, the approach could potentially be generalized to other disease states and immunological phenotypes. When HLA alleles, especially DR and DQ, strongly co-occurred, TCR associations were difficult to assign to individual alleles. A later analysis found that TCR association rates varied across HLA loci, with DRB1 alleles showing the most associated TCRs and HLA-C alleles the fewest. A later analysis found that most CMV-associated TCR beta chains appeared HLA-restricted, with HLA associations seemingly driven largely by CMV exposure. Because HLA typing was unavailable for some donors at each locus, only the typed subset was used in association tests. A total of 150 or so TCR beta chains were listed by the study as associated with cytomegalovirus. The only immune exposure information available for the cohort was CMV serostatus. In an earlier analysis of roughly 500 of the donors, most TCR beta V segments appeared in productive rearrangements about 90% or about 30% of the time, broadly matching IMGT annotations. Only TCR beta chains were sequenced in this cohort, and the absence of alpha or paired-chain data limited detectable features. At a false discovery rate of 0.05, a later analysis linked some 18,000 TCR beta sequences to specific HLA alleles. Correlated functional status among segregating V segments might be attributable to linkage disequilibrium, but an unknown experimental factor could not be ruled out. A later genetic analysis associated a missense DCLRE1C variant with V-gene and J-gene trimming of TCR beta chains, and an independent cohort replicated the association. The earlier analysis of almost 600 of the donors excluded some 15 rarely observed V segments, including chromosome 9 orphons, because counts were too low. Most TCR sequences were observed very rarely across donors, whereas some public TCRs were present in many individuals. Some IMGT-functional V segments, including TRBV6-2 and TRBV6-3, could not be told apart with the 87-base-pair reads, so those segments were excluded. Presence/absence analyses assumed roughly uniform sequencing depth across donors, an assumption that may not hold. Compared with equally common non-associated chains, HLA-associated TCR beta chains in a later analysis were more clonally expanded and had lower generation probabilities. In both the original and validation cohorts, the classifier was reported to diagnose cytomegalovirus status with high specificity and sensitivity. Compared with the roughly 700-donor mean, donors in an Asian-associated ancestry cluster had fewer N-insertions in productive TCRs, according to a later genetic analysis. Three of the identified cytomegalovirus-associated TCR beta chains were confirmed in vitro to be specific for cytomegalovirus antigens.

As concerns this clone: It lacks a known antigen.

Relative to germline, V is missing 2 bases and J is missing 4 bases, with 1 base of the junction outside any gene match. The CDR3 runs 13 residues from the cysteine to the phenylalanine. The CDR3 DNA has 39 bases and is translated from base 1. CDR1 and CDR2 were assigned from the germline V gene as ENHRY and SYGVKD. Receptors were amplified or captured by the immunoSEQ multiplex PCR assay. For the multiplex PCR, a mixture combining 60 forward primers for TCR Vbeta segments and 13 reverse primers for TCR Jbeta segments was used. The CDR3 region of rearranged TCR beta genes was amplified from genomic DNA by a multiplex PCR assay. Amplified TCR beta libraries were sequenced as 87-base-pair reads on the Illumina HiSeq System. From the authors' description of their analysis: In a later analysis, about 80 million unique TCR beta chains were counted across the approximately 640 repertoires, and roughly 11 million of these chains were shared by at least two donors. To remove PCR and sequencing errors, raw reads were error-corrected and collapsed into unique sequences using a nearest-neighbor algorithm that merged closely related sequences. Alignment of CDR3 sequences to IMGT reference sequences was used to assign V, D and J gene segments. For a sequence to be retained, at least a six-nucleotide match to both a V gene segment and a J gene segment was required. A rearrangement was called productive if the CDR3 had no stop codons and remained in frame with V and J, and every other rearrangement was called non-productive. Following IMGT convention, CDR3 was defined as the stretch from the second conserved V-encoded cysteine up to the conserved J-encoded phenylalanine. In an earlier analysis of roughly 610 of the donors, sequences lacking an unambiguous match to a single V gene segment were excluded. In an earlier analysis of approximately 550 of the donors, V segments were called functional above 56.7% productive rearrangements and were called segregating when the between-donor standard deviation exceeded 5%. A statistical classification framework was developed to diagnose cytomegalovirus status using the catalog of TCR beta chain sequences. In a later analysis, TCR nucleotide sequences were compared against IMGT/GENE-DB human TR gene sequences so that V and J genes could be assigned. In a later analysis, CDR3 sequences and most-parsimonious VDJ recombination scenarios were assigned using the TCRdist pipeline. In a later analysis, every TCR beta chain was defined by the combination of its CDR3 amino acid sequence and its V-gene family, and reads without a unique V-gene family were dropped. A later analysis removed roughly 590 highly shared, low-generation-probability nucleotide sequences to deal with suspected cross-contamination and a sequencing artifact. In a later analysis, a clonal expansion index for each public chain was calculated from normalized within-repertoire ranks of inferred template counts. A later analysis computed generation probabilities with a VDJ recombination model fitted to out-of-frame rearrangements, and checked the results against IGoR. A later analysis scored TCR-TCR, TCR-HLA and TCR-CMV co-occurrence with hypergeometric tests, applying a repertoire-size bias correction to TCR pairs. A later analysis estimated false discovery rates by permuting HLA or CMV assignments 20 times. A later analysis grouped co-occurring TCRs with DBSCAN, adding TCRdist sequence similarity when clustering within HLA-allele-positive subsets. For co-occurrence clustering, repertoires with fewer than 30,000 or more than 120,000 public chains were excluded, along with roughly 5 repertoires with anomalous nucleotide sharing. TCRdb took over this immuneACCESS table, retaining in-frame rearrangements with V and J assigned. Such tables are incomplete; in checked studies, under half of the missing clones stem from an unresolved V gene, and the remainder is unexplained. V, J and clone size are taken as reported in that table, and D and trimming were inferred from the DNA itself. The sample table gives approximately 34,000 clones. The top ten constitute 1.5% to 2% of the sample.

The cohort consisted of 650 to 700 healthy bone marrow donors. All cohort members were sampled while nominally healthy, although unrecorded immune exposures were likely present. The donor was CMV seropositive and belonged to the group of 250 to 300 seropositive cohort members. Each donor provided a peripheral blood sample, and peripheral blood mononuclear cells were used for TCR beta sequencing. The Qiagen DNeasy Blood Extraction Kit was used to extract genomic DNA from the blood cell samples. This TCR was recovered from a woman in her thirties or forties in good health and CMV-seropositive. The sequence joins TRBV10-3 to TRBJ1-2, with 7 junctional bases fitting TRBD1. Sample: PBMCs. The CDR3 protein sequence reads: CAISEQGGYGYTF. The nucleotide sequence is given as TGTGCCATCAGTGAGCAGGGGGGCTATGGCTACACCTTC.